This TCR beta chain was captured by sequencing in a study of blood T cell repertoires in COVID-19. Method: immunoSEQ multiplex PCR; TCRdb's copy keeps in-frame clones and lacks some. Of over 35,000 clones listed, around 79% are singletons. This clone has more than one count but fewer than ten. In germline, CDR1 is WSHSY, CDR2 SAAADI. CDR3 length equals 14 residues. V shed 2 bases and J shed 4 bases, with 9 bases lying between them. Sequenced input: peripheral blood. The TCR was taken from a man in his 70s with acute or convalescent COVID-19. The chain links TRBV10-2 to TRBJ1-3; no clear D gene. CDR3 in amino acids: CASSEAGHGNTIYF. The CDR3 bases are TGCGCCAGCAGTGAGGCGGGTCACGGAAACACCATATATTTT.